This T cell receptor beta chain was sequenced during a study of blood T cell repertoires in COVID-19. In the study overall: PBMCs, B-cell-depleted T cells, or T cells provided the cDNA or gDNA that made up the material.

Trimming removed 5 bases from V and 2 bases from J; junction bases left unmatched: 17. The CDR3 has 18 residues. Germline CDR1 reads SGHVS; CDR2 reads FNYEAQ. Repertoires were generated with immunoSEQ multiplex PCR, while TCRdb's copy carries only in-frame clones and drops some. The top ten clones hold roughly 0.99% of a sample with about 370,000 clones, approximately 92% of them seen once. Those who participated ranged in age from roughly 18 to 95 years and resided in about two dozen US areas. This receptor was taken from a man aged 18-30 years who had recovered from COVID-19. The sample taken for sequencing was PBMCs or T cells enriched from blood (not recorded which). V gene TRBV7-6 combines with J gene TRBJ1-1, with 7 bases aligning to TRBD1. CDR3 bases: TGTGCCAGCAGCCCGTTACAGGGGTACTCTTTGGGCAACACTGAAGCTTTCTTT. Encoded protein: CASSPLQGYSLGNTEAFF.